A selection of T cell receptor beta chains follows, all from one sample in a study of blood T cells in healthy people across ages. TCRdb itself ran the 5' RACE reads through MiXCR, one entry per CDR3 protein. The repertoire holds 550,000 to 700,000 distinct CDR3 sequences, approximately 27% seen once, with 15% to 20% in the top ten. Specimen: blood. The receptors stem from a woman aged 70-85 years in good health. CDR3s include the opening cysteine and the closing phenylalanine or tryptophan. A D gene is named only where the DNA matches it firmly. Rows give clone size only sometimes, using once, few, many, or a class for an expanded clone.

CDR3nt: TGTGCCACCAGTGATTTGTCTCCGGGCACAGATACGCAGTATTTT; CDR3aa: CATSDLSPGTDTQYF; v_gene: TRBV24-1; d_gene: -; j_gene: TRBJ2-3; abundance: -; len: 15
CDR3nt: TGTGCCAGCAGTTTGGGGGGGACGCGGGGCGAGCAGTACTTC; CDR3aa: CASSLGGTRGEQYF; v_gene: TRBV12-3/TRBV12-4; d_gene: TRBD2; j_gene: TRBJ2-7; abundance: few; len: 14
CDR3nt: TGTGCCAGCAGCGCCGTCTCAGGGGGCCCCCTCTCTGGGGCCAACGTCCTGACTTTC; CDR3aa: CASSAVSGGPLSGANVLTF; v_gene: TRBV7-2; d_gene: TRBD1; j_gene: TRBJ2-6; abundance: -; len: 19
CDR3nt: TGTGCCAGCAGCCAAGGACGACAGGGGGCGCATATAGACATTCAGTACTTC; CDR3aa: CASSQGRQGAHIDIQYF; v_gene: TRBV4-2; d_gene: TRBD1; j_gene: TRBJ2-4; abundance: few; len: 17
CDR3nt: TGTGCCAGCAGTTTGTCCCGAGCGGGGAGATCCACAGATACGCAGTATTTT; CDR3aa: CASSLSRAGRSTDTQYF; v_gene: TRBV12-3/TRBV12-4; d_gene: TRBD2; j_gene: TRBJ2-3; abundance: once; len: 17
CDR3nt: TGTGCCAGCAGTGGTTCTGGGAGCTCTGGGGCCAACGTCCTGACTTTC; CDR3aa: CASSGSGSSGANVLTF; v_gene: TRBV2; d_gene: -; j_gene: TRBJ2-6; abundance: few; len: 16
CDR3nt: TGCAGCGTCTCAGGAGGTCTCAATCAGCCCCAGCATTTT; CDR3aa: CSVSGGLNQPQHF; v_gene: TRBV29-1; d_gene: -; j_gene: TRBJ1-5; abundance: few; len: 13
CDR3nt: TGCAGTGCTGACAACACGGAGACCCAGTACTTC; CDR3aa: CSADNTETQYF; v_gene: TRBV20-1; d_gene: -; j_gene: TRBJ2-5; abundance: -; len: 11
CDR3nt: TGCGCCAGCTACGCTCGAGGGAGCTCCCCCAGCGAGCAGTACTTC; CDR3aa: CASYARGSSPSEQYF; v_gene: TRBV5-1; d_gene: -; j_gene: TRBJ2-7; abundance: -; len: 15
CDR3nt: TGCAGTGCCGCACGGGGGGCGGGACATACGCAGTATTTT; CDR3aa: CSAARGAGHTQYF; v_gene: TRBV20-1; d_gene: -; j_gene: TRBJ2-3; abundance: -; len: 13
CDR3nt: TGCAGCGTTGACGCGGAGTCTGGGGCCAACGTCCTGACTTTC; CDR3aa: CSVDAESGANVLTF; v_gene: TRBV29-1; d_gene: -; j_gene: TRBJ2-6; abundance: -; len: 14
CDR3nt: TGTGCCAGCAGGAACGGGGGACGGGAGACCCAGTACTTC; CDR3aa: CASRNGGRETQYF; v_gene: TRBV6-5; d_gene: -; j_gene: TRBJ2-5; abundance: few; len: 13
CDR3nt: TGCAGTGCTAGTGGAGGTCGGACTAGCGGGACCTACGAGCAGTACTTC; CDR3aa: CSASGGRTSGTYEQYF; v_gene: TRBV20-1; d_gene: TRBD2; j_gene: TRBJ2-7; abundance: -; len: 16
CDR3nt: TGCAGTGCTAGGGTGACTGGGAGCTCCTATAATTCACCCCTCCACTTT; CDR3aa: CSARVTGSSYNSPLHF; v_gene: TRBV20-1; d_gene: -; j_gene: TRBJ1-6; abundance: many; len: 16
CDR3nt: TGCAGCGTTTTGTCTAACATCAACACTGAAGCTTTCTTT; CDR3aa: CSVLSNINTEAFF; v_gene: TRBV29-1; d_gene: -; j_gene: TRBJ1-1; abundance: few; len: 13
CDR3nt: TGCAGTGCTAGTTCACCCCTAGCGGGCAAGACCGCAGATACGCAGTATTTT; CDR3aa: CSASSPLAGKTADTQYF; v_gene: TRBV20-1; d_gene: TRBD2; j_gene: TRBJ2-3; abundance: few; len: 17
CDR3nt: TGTGCCAGCAGCTTAGTTGACAGTTTTGCGTCACCCCTCCACTTT; CDR3aa: CASSLVDSFASPLHF; v_gene: TRBV7-2; d_gene: -; j_gene: TRBJ1-6; abundance: few; len: 15
CDR3nt: TGTGCCAGCAGAGGCGGCCTTAGAGACTCACCCCTCCACTTT; CDR3aa: CASRGGLRDSPLHF; v_gene: TRBV7-2; d_gene: -; j_gene: TRBJ1-6; abundance: few; len: 14
CDR3nt: TGTGCCAGCAGCTTAGGTCAGGGAGGGACACCCCTCCACTTT; CDR3aa: CASSLGQGGTPLHF; v_gene: TRBV7-2; d_gene: -; j_gene: TRBJ1-6; abundance: -; len: 14
CDR3nt: TGTGCCAGCAGCCCTCAGGACTCCGGTTACGAGCAGTACTTC; CDR3aa: CASSPQDSGYEQYF; v_gene: TRBV12-3/TRBV12-4; d_gene: -; j_gene: TRBJ2-7; abundance: few; len: 14
CDR3nt: TGTGCCAGCAGCCTAGGCAGGGGAGGGGGTCTAGCTAACTATGGCTACACCTTC; CDR3aa: CASSLGRGGGLANYGYTF; v_gene: TRBV4-2; d_gene: -; j_gene: TRBJ1-2; abundance: few; len: 18
CDR3nt: TGTGCCAGCAGCCAACCCCGGGACAGGGGCTTATATCAGCCCCAGCATTTT; CDR3aa: CASSQPRDRGLYQPQHF; v_gene: TRBV14; d_gene: TRBD1; j_gene: TRBJ1-5; abundance: many; len: 17
CDR3nt: TGCAGCGTTGCCCCAGGGCAATTGTTT; CDR3aa: CSVAPGQLF; v_gene: TRBV29-1; d_gene: -; j_gene: TRBJ1-4; abundance: -; len: 9
CDR3nt: TGTGCTAGCAGCTCTTCGGGAGGGAGCCCAGCGACCCAGTACTTC; CDR3aa: CASSSSGGSPATQYF; v_gene: TRBV7-7; d_gene: TRBD2; j_gene: TRBJ2-5; abundance: few; len: 15
CDR3nt: TGTGCCAGCTGCGTAGGAGTTAAAGGTGGGCCCCAGCATTTT; CDR3aa: CASCVGVKGGPQHF; v_gene: TRBV9; d_gene: -; j_gene: TRBJ1-5; abundance: few; len: 14
CDR3nt: TGTGCCAGCAGCGTAGGAACAGGACCAAATGAGCAGTTCTTC; CDR3aa: CASSVGTGPNEQFF; v_gene: TRBV9; d_gene: -; j_gene: TRBJ2-1; abundance: -; len: 14
CDR3nt: TGTGCCAGCTCACCATCCGGCCAGAATTATGGCTACACCTTC; CDR3aa: CASSPSGQNYGYTF; v_gene: TRBV18; d_gene: -; j_gene: TRBJ1-2; abundance: -; len: 14
CDR3nt: TGTGCCAGCAAGGGGCTGGGGGCGCAAGCCGGGGAGCTGTTTTTT; CDR3aa: CASKGLGAQAGELFF; v_gene: TRBV28; d_gene: -; j_gene: TRBJ2-2; abundance: -; len: 15
CDR3nt: TGTGCCAGCAGCCAAACAGGGGGAAACACTGAAGCTTTCTTT; CDR3aa: CASSQTGGNTEAFF; v_gene: TRBV9; d_gene: TRBD1; j_gene: TRBJ1-1; abundance: -; len: 14
CDR3nt: TGTGCCAGCACTCTCGGGGGCGCGGGTGGTAATGAGCAGTTCTTC; CDR3aa: CASTLGGAGGNEQFF; v_gene: TRBV6-2/TRBV6-3; d_gene: -; j_gene: TRBJ2-1; abundance: -; len: 15
CDR3nt: TGTGCCAGCAGTCTCAGGGATCTTACCGGGGAGCTGTTTTTT; CDR3aa: CASSLRDLTGELFF; v_gene: TRBV12-3/TRBV12-4; d_gene: -; j_gene: TRBJ2-2; abundance: -; len: 14
CDR3nt: TGTGCCAGCAGCGGGAAGGGACATATCACAGATACGCAGTATTTT; CDR3aa: CASSGKGHITDTQYF; v_gene: TRBV7-9; d_gene: -; j_gene: TRBJ2-3; abundance: few; len: 15
CDR3nt: TGTGCCAGCAGCCTATCGCTAACAGGGAGCGAGCAGTACTTC; CDR3aa: CASSLSLTGSEQYF; v_gene: TRBV11-2; d_gene: -; j_gene: TRBJ2-7; abundance: -; len: 14
CDR3nt: TGTGCCAGCAGTCCAGGGAGAGTGCCCACAGATACGCAGTATTTT; CDR3aa: CASSPGRVPTDTQYF; v_gene: TRBV12-3/TRBV12-4; d_gene: -; j_gene: TRBJ2-3; abundance: -; len: 15
CDR3nt: TGTGCCAGCAGTGAATCCGACAGGCCTAATTCACCCCTCCACTTT; CDR3aa: CASSESDRPNSPLHF; v_gene: TRBV25-1; d_gene: -; j_gene: TRBJ1-6; abundance: -; len: 15
CDR3nt: TGTGCCAGCACACTACTTGGTATAGTGGGGAACACTGAAGCTTTCTTT; CDR3aa: CASTLLGIVGNTEAFF; v_gene: TRBV6-1; d_gene: -; j_gene: TRBJ1-1; abundance: many; len: 16
CDR3nt: TGTGCCAGCAGTGACCCTTGGGACAGAAACTATGGCTACACCTTC; CDR3aa: CASSDPWDRNYGYTF; v_gene: TRBV25-1; d_gene: TRBD1; j_gene: TRBJ1-2; abundance: few; len: 15
CDR3nt: TGTGCCAGCAGCCAAGATACTCAGCCCCAGCATTTT; CDR3aa: CASSQDTQPQHF; v_gene: TRBV3-1; d_gene: -; j_gene: TRBJ1-5; abundance: -; len: 12
CDR3nt: TGTGCCAGCTCACCATCGTTCGGCACAGGGAATGAAAAACTGTTTTTT; CDR3aa: CASSPSFGTGNEKLFF; v_gene: TRBV18; d_gene: -; j_gene: TRBJ1-4; abundance: many; len: 16
CDR3nt: TGCAGTGCTATAGCGGAGGGAACCTACGAGCAGTACTTC; CDR3aa: CSAIAEGTYEQYF; v_gene: TRBV20-1; d_gene: -; j_gene: TRBJ2-7; abundance: -; len: 13
CDR3nt: TGTGCCAGCAGTTACGGGACAGGGGTGTCCTACGAGCAGTACTTC; CDR3aa: CASSYGTGVSYEQYF; v_gene: TRBV6-2/TRBV6-3; d_gene: TRBD1; j_gene: TRBJ2-7; abundance: -; len: 15
CDR3nt: TGTGCCAGCAGCTGGGGACAGGGGGCCCCCACCGGGGAGCTGTTTTTT; CDR3aa: CASSWGQGAPTGELFF; v_gene: TRBV5-4; d_gene: TRBD1; j_gene: TRBJ2-2; abundance: -; len: 16
CDR3nt: TGCAGTGCTAGAACAATACAGGTTTTGAACACTGAAGCTTTCTTT; CDR3aa: CSARTIQVLNTEAFF; v_gene: TRBV20-1; d_gene: -; j_gene: TRBJ1-1; abundance: -; len: 15
CDR3nt: TGTGCCAGCAGCTTAGCGTTAGGCTACTCTACTAGAATTTATGAGCAGTTCTTC; CDR3aa: CASSLALGYSTRIYEQFF; v_gene: TRBV7-2; d_gene: -; j_gene: TRBJ2-1; abundance: -; len: 18
CDR3nt: TGCAGTGCTAGAGATGAATCTAGCGGGGGCTCCTACAATGAGCAGTTCTTC; CDR3aa: CSARDESSGGSYNEQFF; v_gene: TRBV20-1; d_gene: TRBD2; j_gene: TRBJ2-1; abundance: -; len: 17
CDR3nt: TGTGCCAGCAGTGAAGCTGGACAGAGCTCCTACGAGCAGTACTTC; CDR3aa: CASSEAGQSSYEQYF; v_gene: TRBV6-1; d_gene: -; j_gene: TRBJ2-7; abundance: -; len: 15
CDR3nt: TGCGCCAGCAGCCTTTATACGGGGGGAACCTACGAGCAGTACTTC; CDR3aa: CASSLYTGGTYEQYF; v_gene: TRBV5-1; d_gene: TRBD2; j_gene: TRBJ2-7; abundance: -; len: 15
CDR3nt: TGTGCCAGCAGCTTAGTGGGACAGAACACTGAAGCTTTCTTT; CDR3aa: CASSLVGQNTEAFF; v_gene: TRBV5-1; d_gene: -; j_gene: TRBJ1-1; abundance: many; len: 14
CDR3nt: TGCGCCAGCAGCGCTGGGGGGACAGAGAACACTGAAGCTTTCTTT; CDR3aa: CASSAGGTENTEAFF; v_gene: TRBV5-1; d_gene: TRBD1; j_gene: TRBJ1-1; abundance: -; len: 15
CDR3nt: TGTGCCAGCAGCTTGGTTAACGGGGGTGAGCAGTTCTTC; CDR3aa: CASSLVNGGEQFF; v_gene: TRBV5-5; d_gene: -; j_gene: TRBJ2-1; abundance: few; len: 13
CDR3nt: TGTGCCAGCAGCCAAGATCCTAGCGGGAGTTGGTCCTACGAGCAGTACTTC; CDR3aa: CASSQDPSGSWSYEQYF; v_gene: TRBV4-2; d_gene: TRBD2; j_gene: TRBJ2-7; abundance: -; len: 17
CDR3nt: TGTGCCAGCAGCGTAGGGAATGAGCAGTTCTTC; CDR3aa: CASSVGNEQFF; v_gene: TRBV6-2/TRBV6-3; d_gene: -; j_gene: TRBJ2-1; abundance: few; len: 11
CDR3nt: TGTGCCAGCAGTGAAAGACGCGAGCAGTACTTC; CDR3aa: CASSERREQYF; v_gene: TRBV25-1; d_gene: -; j_gene: TRBJ2-7; abundance: -; len: 11
CDR3nt: TGTGCCAGCAGCCCAATTGGACAGGGCGGGAACGAGCAGTACTTC; CDR3aa: CASSPIGQGGNEQYF; v_gene: TRBV3-1; d_gene: TRBD1; j_gene: TRBJ2-7; abundance: -; len: 15